This T cell receptor beta chain was captured by sequencing in a study of blood T cell repertoires in COVID-19. V was clipped by 6 bases and J by 1 base, with 9 bases between them. The CDR3 length is 13 residues. Germline CDR1 is SNHLY and CDR2 is FYNNEI. Authors' methods: Reference gene primer amplification in the assay estimated nucleated cell counts. Libraries were prepared by immunoSEQ multiplex PCR; TCRdb keeps only in-frame clonotypes and omits some of them. That table furnishes V, J and clone size, whereas the DNA furnished D and trimming. The sample has 200,000 to 300,000 clones, 84% seen once.

Sequencing was done on a sample of peripheral blood. V usage is TRBV2 and J usage is TRBJ1-1, with D unresolved. This receptor was obtained from a man between 60 and 70 years old with acute or convalescent COVID-19. The CDR3 loop is CASRKTRNTEAFF. The CDR3 DNA sequence: TGTGCCAGCAGGAAGACAAGGAACACTGAAGCTTTCTTT. Looking up the rest from reference TRBV2 and TRBJ1-1 gives the full variable domain: EPEVTQTPSHQVTQMGQEVILRCVPISNHLYFYWYRQILGQKVEFLVSFYNNEISEKSEIFDDQFSVERPDGSNFTLKIRSTKLEDSAMYFCASRKTRNTEAFFGQGTRLTVV.